Listed below are T cell receptor beta chains from one sample, sequenced in a study of blood T cell repertoires in COVID-19. TCRdb's table, derived via immunoSEQ multiplex PCR, lists solely in-frame clones and lacks some. The sample contains roughly 110,000 clones, 80% to 90% of which appear only once. Source material: peripheral blood. The receptors originated from a human donor with acute or convalescent COVID-19. The donor label of this sample is uncertain. Both conserved end residues are part of each CDR3. D genes are given only for firm matches. Only some rows state a clone size, as once, few, many or a class for expanded clones.

D	V	size	J	length	CDR3	DNA
TRBD1	TRBV18	-	TRBJ1-1	14	CASSRDRMNTEAFF	TGTGCCAGCTCACGGGACAGGATGAACACTGAAGCTTTCTTT
TRBD1	TRBV6-5	-	TRBJ2-1	15	CASSYMGQGINEQFF	TGTGCCAGCAGTTATATGGGACAGGGTATCAATGAGCAGTTCTTC
-	TRBV7-9	-	TRBJ2-1	12	CASSLKLNEQFF	TGTGCCAGCAGCTTAAAGCTTAATGAGCAGTTCTTC
TRBD2	TRBV7-9	-	TRBJ2-3	18	CASSGIGILREDPDTQYF	TGTGCCAGCAGCGGAATTGGGATTTTGCGGGAGGATCCAGATACGCAGTATTTT
TRBD2	TRBV7-6	-	TRBJ2-1	14	CASSFKGGDNEQFF	TGTGCCAGCAGCTTCAAGGGAGGGGACAATGAGCAGTTCTTC
TRBD1	TRBV20-1	-	TRBJ2-3	15	CSASGGTGGTDTQYF	TGCAGTGCTAGTGGTGGGACAGGGGGCACAGATACGCAGTATTTT
-	TRBV6-6	once	TRBJ1-5	16	CASSRQRQGPRPPQHF	TGTGCCAGCAGTCGCCAAAGGCAGGGGCCACGACCGCCCCAGCATTTT
TRBD2	TRBV7-9	-	TRBJ2-1	16	CASSPRRTSGIKVQFF	TGTGCCAGCAGCCCTCGAAGGACTAGCGGGATTAAGGTGCAGTTCTTC
-	TRBV5-4	-	TRBJ2-1	17	CASSPGTTSDAGNEQFF	TGTGCCAGCAGCCCCGGGACCACGTCCGATGCGGGAAATGAGCAGTTCTTC
TRBD1	TRBV15	-	TRBJ2-7	16	CATSTLTGTGIYEQYF	TGTGCCACCAGCACATTGACCGGGACAGGGATCTACGAGCAGTACTTC
TRBD2	TRBV18	-	TRBJ2-7	16	CASSPFLTSGSYEQYF	TGTGCCAGCTCACCCTTTTTGACTAGCGGGAGTTACGAGCAGTACTTC
TRBD1	TRBV5-6	-	TRBJ1-2	15	CASSLGQGLVYGYTF	TGTGCCAGCAGCTTGGGACAGGGGTTAGTCTATGGCTACACCTTC
-	TRBV7-2	-	TRBJ2-3	15	CASSSWGGPTDTQYF	TGTGCCAGCAGCTCATGGGGGGGGCCCACAGATACGCAGTATTTT
-	TRBV7-2	-	TRBJ2-3	15	CASSLAGGRADTQYF	TGTGCCAGCAGCTTAGCGGGGGGGCGGGCAGATACGCAGTATTTT
-	TRBV3-1/TRBV3-2	once	TRBJ1-5	13	CASSQDRRKPQHF	TGTGCCAGCAGCCAAGATAGGCGGAAGCCCCAGCATTTT
-	TRBV14	-	TRBJ1-2	13	CASSQESVYGYTF	TGTGCCAGCAGCCAAGAGTCAGTCTATGGCTACACCTTC
TRBD1	TRBV28	-	TRBJ2-6	16	CASSFPGGAGANVLTF	TGTGCCAGCAGTTTCCCAGGGGGCGCTGGGGCCAACGTCCTGACTTTC
-	TRBV27	-	TRBJ1-5	13	CASSTTGNQPQHF	TGTGCCAGCAGTACTACTGGCAATCAGCCCCAGCATTTT
TRBD2	TRBV5-4	-	TRBJ2-5	15	CASSFHAGDQETQYF	TGTGCCAGCAGCTTCCACGCGGGGGACCAAGAGACCCAGTACTTC
TRBD1	TRBV7-2	-	TRBJ1-5	17	CASSFWGTGDSNQPQHF	TGTGCCAGCAGCTTTTGGGGGACAGGGGATAGCAATCAGCCCCAGCATTTT
-	TRBV6-1	-	TRBJ2-7	16	CASSESLRQGTYEQYF	TGTGCCAGCAGTGAAAGTCTAAGGCAGGGAACCTACGAGCAGTACTTC
-	TRBV6-5	-	TRBJ2-7	13	CASSYHEGYEQYF	TGTGCCAGCAGTTACCATGAGGGATACGAGCAGTACTTC
-	TRBV7-2	-	TRBJ1-5	13	CASSLRGAEGLHF	TGTGCCAGCAGCTTACGCGGCGCCGAGGGTCTGCATTTT
TRBD2	TRBV5-6	-	TRBJ2-3	16	CASSLVGGRAEDTQYF	TGTGCCAGCAGCTTGGTTGGCGGGAGGGCTGAAGATACGCAGTATTTT
-	TRBV5-4	few	TRBJ2-7	14	CASSLDIASYEQYF	TGTGCCAGCAGCTTGGATATAGCCTCCTACGAGCAGTACTTC
TRBD1	TRBV29-1	-	TRBJ2-3	14	CSVLQGARTDTQYF	TGCAGCGTACTACAGGGGGCGAGGACAGATACGCAGTATTTT
TRBD2	TRBV9	-	TRBJ2-3	16	CASSAPGLASTDTQYF	TGTGCCAGCAGCGCCCCGGGACTAGCTTCCACAGATACGCAGTATTTT
-	TRBV6-5	-	TRBJ2-5	12	CASSLRRETQYF	TGTGCCAGCAGTTTAAGGAGGGAGACCCAGTACTTC
TRBD2	TRBV4-1	-	TRBJ2-1	16	CASSQDGRTSGDEQFF	TGCGCCAGCAGCCAAGATGGAAGGACTAGCGGGGATGAGCAGTTCTTC
TRBD2	TRBV15	-	TRBJ2-1	16	CATSRALAGGGNEQFF	TGTGCCACCAGCAGAGCACTAGCGGGAGGGGGGAATGAGCAGTTCTTC
-	TRBV28	-	TRBJ1-2	12	CASSLTARGYTF	TGTGCCAGCAGTTTAACAGCCAGGGGCTACACCTTC
-	TRBV7-8	-	TRBJ1-6	19	CASSPQLGSGFVGNSPLHF	TGTGCCAGCAGCCCGCAGCTTGGGTCGGGGTTTGTCGGTAATTCACCCCTCCACTTT
TRBD1	TRBV20-1	-	TRBJ1-6	11	CSGQGNSPLHF	TGCAGTGGACAGGGAAATTCACCCCTCCACTTT
-	TRBV3-1/TRBV3-2	-	TRBJ1-4	15	CASSQFGATNEKLFF	TGTGCCAGCAGCCAATTCGGGGCAACTAATGAAAAACTGTTTTTT
-	TRBV5-1	-	TRBJ1-1	14	CASSLQGQRTEAFF	TGCGCCAGCAGCTTACAGGGCCAGCGCACTGAAGCTTTCTTT